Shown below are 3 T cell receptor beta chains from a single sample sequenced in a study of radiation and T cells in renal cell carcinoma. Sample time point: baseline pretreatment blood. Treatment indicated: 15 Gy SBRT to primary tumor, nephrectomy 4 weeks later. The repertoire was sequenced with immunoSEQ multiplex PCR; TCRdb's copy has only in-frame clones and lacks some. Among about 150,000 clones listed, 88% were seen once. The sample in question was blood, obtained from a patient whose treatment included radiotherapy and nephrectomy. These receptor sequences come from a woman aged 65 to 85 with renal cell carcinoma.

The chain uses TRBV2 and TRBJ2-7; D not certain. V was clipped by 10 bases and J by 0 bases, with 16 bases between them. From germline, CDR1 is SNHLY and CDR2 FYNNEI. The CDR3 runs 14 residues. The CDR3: CATKAEGRSYEQYF. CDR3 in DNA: TGTGCCACAAAGGCAGAAGGGCGCTCCTACGAGCAGTACTTC.

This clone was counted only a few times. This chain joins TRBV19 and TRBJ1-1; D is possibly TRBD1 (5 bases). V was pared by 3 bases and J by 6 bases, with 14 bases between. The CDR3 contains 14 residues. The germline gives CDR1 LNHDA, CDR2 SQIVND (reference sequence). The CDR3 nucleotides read TGTGCCAGTAGTATGGTTCCCCGACAGCCTGAAGCTTTCTTT. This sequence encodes CASSMVPRQPEAFF.

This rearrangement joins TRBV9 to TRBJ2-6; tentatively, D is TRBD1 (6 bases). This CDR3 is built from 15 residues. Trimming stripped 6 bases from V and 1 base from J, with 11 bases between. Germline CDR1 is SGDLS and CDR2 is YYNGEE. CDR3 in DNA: TGTGCCAGCAAGGACAGTTGGTCTGGGGCCAACGTCCTGACTTTC. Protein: CASKDSWSGANVLTF.